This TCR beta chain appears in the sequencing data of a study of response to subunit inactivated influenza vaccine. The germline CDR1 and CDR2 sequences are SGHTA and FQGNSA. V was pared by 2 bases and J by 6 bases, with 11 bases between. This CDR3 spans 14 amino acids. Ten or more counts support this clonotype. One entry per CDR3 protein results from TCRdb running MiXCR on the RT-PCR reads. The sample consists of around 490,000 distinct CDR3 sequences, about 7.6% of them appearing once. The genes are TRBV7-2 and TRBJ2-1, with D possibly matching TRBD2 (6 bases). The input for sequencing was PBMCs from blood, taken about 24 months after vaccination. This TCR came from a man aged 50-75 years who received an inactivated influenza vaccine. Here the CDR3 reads CASSLTLAGNEQFF. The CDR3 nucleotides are TGTGCCAGCAGCTTAACACTAGCTGGCAATGAGCAGTTCTTC.